What follows are 15 T cell receptor beta chains derived from one specimen sequenced in a study of cytomegalovirus exposure and HLA in healthy donors. PCR employed 60 Vbeta and 13 Jbeta primers. Here immunoSEQ multiplex PCR was the method, and the copy in TCRdb shows in-frame clones only, minus some. The top ten clones hold 2.5% to 3.5% of a sample with about 200,000 clones, about 80% of them seen once. The sample comprised PBMCs. All receptors come from a woman aged 30 to 39 in good health and CMV-seronegative.

This chain joins TRBV7-2 and TRBJ2-2, with D unclear. The CDR3 covers 15 residues. Looked up from germline, CDR1 is SGHTA and CDR2 is FQGNSA. Trimming removed 2 bases from V and 0 bases from J, with 7 bases in between. CDR3: CASSLIEPNTGELFF. Written as DNA, the CDR3 is TGTGCCAGCAGCTTAATCGAGCCGAACACCGGGGAGCTGTTTTTT.

V gene TRBV19 combines with J gene TRBJ2-7; 7 nucleotides agree with TRBD1. Trimming took 3 bases from V and 5 from J; bases not matched to a gene: 13. Germline assignment: CDR1 LNHDA and CDR2 SQIVND (reference sequence). This CDR3 has 16 residues. The CDR3 region has the DNA TGTGCCAGTAGTATTTTGAGGTCCCAGGGGGTCCACGAGCAGTACTTC. Residues: CASSILRSQGVHEQYF. The entire variable domain, with the rest obtained from reference TRBV19 and TRBJ2-7, is as follows: DGGITQSPKYLFRKEGQNVTLSCEQNLNHDAMYWYRQDPGQGLRLIYYSQIVNDFQKGDIAEGYSVSREKKESFPLTVTSAQKNPTAFYLCASSILRSQGVHEQYFGPGTRLTVT.

The chain combines TRBV19 with TRBJ2-4; 9 bases line up with TRBD1. This CDR3 is built from 15 residues. Per germline, CDR1 LNHDA and CDR2 SQIVND (reference sequence). The V and J ends lost 5 bases and 9 bases, in that order; junction bases with no gene match: 11. CDR3 residues: CASSVRQGGLGIQYF. In DNA form, the CDR3 reads TGTGCCAGTAGTGTGAGACAGGGGGGGCTGGGCATTCAGTACTTC.

The DNA for the CDR3 is TGTGCCAGCAGTCCCGGGACAGGGGCTCACTACAATGAGCAGTTCTTC. Amino acid sequence: CASSPGTGAHYNEQFF. The rearrangement uses TRBV2 and TRBJ2-1; 10 nucleotides align to TRBD1. The CDR3 has 16 amino acids. Germline V gene lookup returns CDR1 SNHLY and CDR2 FYNNEI. With 5 bases clipped from V and 3 bases from J, the junction kept 7 bases outside the gene matches.

In its sample, this clone was seen a few times. This chain uses TRBV10-3 with TRBJ2-7; D is possibly TRBD1 (5 bases). The CDR3 is made up of 13 amino acids. V lost 3 bases and J lost 5, with 11 bases in between. From germline, CDR1 is ENHRY and CDR2 SYGVKD. Here the CDR3 DNA reads TGTGCCATCAGTGATAGGGGATTCGACGAGCAGTACTTC. The encoded protein is CAISDRGFDEQYF.

J is TRBJ1-1 and V is TRBV19, with TRBD1 matching over 7 bases. CDR3 size: 15 residues. V was clipped by 3 bases and J by 0 bases; unmatched bases: 4. The germline gives CDR1 LNHDA, CDR2 SQIVND (reference sequence). The CDR3 sequence: CASSMTGTVNTEAFF. The CDR3 DNA follows: TGTGCCAGTAGTATGACAGGGACCGTGAACACTGAAGCTTTCTTT.

V and J are TRBV5-1 and TRBJ2-5; a weak D match, TRBD2 (6 bases). With 4 bases removed from V and 3 bases from J, the gap between germline ends came to 16 bases. The germline gives CDR1 SGHRS, CDR2 YFSETQ. The CDR3 runs to 15 residues. In DNA, the CDR3 is TGCGCCAGCAGCCCGGGAACGGGACTCAAAGAGACCCAGTACTTC. Its translation is CASSPGTGLKETQYF.

This chain links TRBV4-2 with TRBJ2-3; TRBD2 matches at 12 bases. Germline V CDR1 and CDR2: LGHNA, YNFKEQ. This CDR3 contains 17 residues. V shed 5 bases, J shed 4 bases, and the junction held 10 bases outside the gene matches. DNA for the CDR3: TGTGCCAGCAGCACTGCTAGCGGGAGGGGAGGAGCAGATACGCAGTATTTT. It codes for CASSTASGRGGADTQYF.

The sample holds a few counts of this clone. This chain uses TRBV5-6 with TRBJ2-7; D is perhaps TRBD1 (6 bases). The germline gives CDR1 SGHDT, CDR2 YYEEEE. Trimming took off 3 bases at V and 0 bases at J, with 19 bases between the two ends. The CDR3 runs to 17 residues. The CDR3 DNA follows: TGTGCCAGCAGCTCTATCCGGGACATCGGACCCTCCTACGAGCAGTACTTC. Its translation: CASSSIRDIGPSYEQYF.

This chain joins TRBV9 and TRBJ2-7; D is unclear. Trimming shortened V by 3 bases and J by 1 base, and 8 bases separated the two germline ends. The CDR3 consists of 13 residues. Germline loops: CDR1 SGDLS, CDR2 YYNGEE. As DNA, the CDR3 is TGTGCCAGCAGCGGGGCCCCATCCTACGAGCAGTACTTC. It specifies CASSGAPSYEQYF.

Here the CDR3 reads CAWTGAGQGVDGYTF. CDR3 nucleotide sequence: TGTGCCTGGACCGGAGCGGGACAGGGGGTGGACGGCTACACCTTC. This chain uses TRBV30 with TRBJ1-2; TRBD1 agrees at 11 bases. Germline CDR1 is GTSNPN and CDR2 is SVGIG (reference sequence). J gave up 8 bases and V 4 bases, and 12 bases lay outside the gene matches. The CDR3 contains 15 residues.

The V gene is TRBV28, the J gene TRBJ2-7; perhaps TRBD2 as D (5 bases). The V and J ends lost 3 bases and 0 bases respectively, with 21 bases between them. Germline lookup yields CDR1 MDHEN and CDR2 SYDVKM. This CDR3 is built from 18 residues. CDR3 amino acids: CASSFRSSRGPSSYEQYF. The CDR3 DNA reads TGTGCCAGCAGTTTTCGGTCTTCGAGAGGGCCGAGCTCCTACGAGCAGTACTTC. Full variable domain (missing parts from reference TRBV28 and TRBJ2-7): DVKVTQSSRYLVKRTGEKVFLECVQDMDHENMFWYRQDPGLGLRLIYFSYDVKMKEKGDIPEGYSVSREKKERFSLILESASTNQTSMYLCASSFRSSRGPSSYEQYFGPGTRLTVT.

This clone has just a few counts. The rearrangement uses TRBV5-1 and TRBJ2-5; no firm D call. Matching the DNA end better, TRBJ2-7 makes the J call doubtful. The CDR3 runs to 13 residues. Germline V CDR1 and CDR2: SGHRS, YFSETQ. CDR3 loop: CASSALNSNEQYF. CDR3 DNA: TGCGCCAGCAGCGCTCTTAATTCGAACGAGCAGTACTTC.

The V gene is TRBV4-1, the J gene TRBJ2-2; 8 bases map to TRBD1. V was clipped by 4 bases and J by 0 bases; unmatched bases: 4. Germline V lookup: CDR1 MGHRA, CDR2 YSYEKL. The CDR3 has 16 amino acids. DNA of the CDR3: TGCGCCAGCAGCCGGCTGACAGGGGCGAACACCGGGGAGCTGTTTTTT. Its translation is CASSRLTGANTGELFF.

The chain combines TRBV30 with TRBJ1-4, with D maybe TRBD1 (6 bases). Trimming cost V 0 bases and J 8 bases, with 13 bases left between them. This CDR3 contains 14 residues. Germline V gene data show CDR1 as GTSNPN and CDR2 as SVGIG (reference sequence). DNA of the CDR3: TGTGCCTGGAGTGTTACAGGGAGTGGCGAAAAACTGTTTTTT. The encoded protein is CAWSVTGSGEKLFF.